This T cell receptor (beta chain) was found in a study of T-cell memory formation after mild COVID-19. Study context: Largely donor-specific TCR clusters were found.

TCRdb ran MiXCR on the 5' RACE reads and lists one entry per CDR3 protein. The table lists 90,000 to 120,000 distinct CDR3 sequences, around 10% of them singletons, with around 39% in the top ten. The study, taken as a whole, reports: Contracting clones from day 15 to 85 had balanced CD4/CD8; later expanders favoured CD4+. CD4+ contracting clones lay mainly in CM and EM, CD8+ ones in EMRA. Specificity for SARS-CoV-2 was not confirmed among the second-wave clones peaking on day 37.

Notes on this clonotype: Its matching antigen is unknown.

The CDR3 contains 15 residues. Trimming took 4 bases from V and 2 from J; bases not matched to a gene: 5. Germline V gene lookup returns CDR1 MNHEY and CDR2 SVGAGI. The gene calls are TRBV6-5 and TRBJ2-3, with TRBD2 matching 8 bases. The sequencing sample was made of PBMCs or a T cell subset sorted from them (not recorded which). The sequence derives from a man aged 18 to 29 who had mild COVID-19 (a few samples of this study predate the infection). Cell type and time point are not known. The CDR3 DNA sequence: TGTGCCAGCAGTTCTATAGCGGGGATCACAGATACGCAGTATTTT. Residues: CASSSIAGITDTQYF.